The 8 T cell receptor beta chains listed next were all sequenced from one sample in a study of blood T cell repertoires in COVID-19. Clones were sequenced by immunoSEQ multiplex PCR, and TCRdb holds only the in-frame ones, with some missing. This table holds over 60,000 clones, roughly 79% found once. The sample was peripheral blood. Receptors were obtained from a human donor in a cohort sampled during active COVID-19.

The rearrangement joins TRBV6-1 to TRBJ2-1; 7 positions agree with TRBD2. This CDR3 has 16 residues. V was clipped by 0 bases and J by 9 bases; unmatched bases: 11. Germline V lookup: CDR1 MNHNS, CDR2 SASEGT. The CDR3 nucleotides are TGTGCCAGCAGTGAAGCGCTTCGGACTAGGAGCGGTGAGCAGTTCTTC. Protein product: CASSEALRTRSGEQFF.

This clone was seen only once. CDR3 amino acids: CAWSTRVRETQYF. The CDR3 region has the DNA TGTGCCTGGAGCACCCGGGTGAGGGAGACCCAGTACTTC. The V call is TRBV30, the J call TRBJ2-5; D remains ambiguous. CDR3 length equals 13 residues. V was trimmed by 3 bases and J by 5 bases, leaving 13 bases between them. CDR1 is GTSNPN and CDR2 is SVGIG in the germline V gene (reference sequence).

This clone was counted a few times. The chain recombines TRBV11-2 with TRBJ2-7, with a tentative D call TRBD1 (6 bases). With 4 bases removed from V and 0 bases from J, the gap between germline ends came to 10 bases. The CDR3 spans 14 residues. Germline V gives CDR1 SGHAT, CDR2 FQNNGV. In DNA, the CDR3 is TGTGCCAGCAGCTCCGGACAGTTCTCCTACGAGCAGTACTTC. It is translated as CASSSGQFSYEQYF.

This sequence joins TRBV7-8 and TRBJ2-1; 8 bases match TRBD1. V gave up 3 bases and J gave up 2 bases; unmatched junction bases: 3. CDR3 length: 15 amino acids. Germline V lookup: CDR1 SGHVS, CDR2 FQNEAQ. As DNA, the CDR3 is TGTGCCAGCAGCTTCGGACAGGGCACCTACAATGAGCAGTTCTTC. It yields the protein CASSFGQGTYNEQFF. The whole variable domain, filled in from reference TRBV7-8 and TRBJ2-1, reads GAGVSQSPRYKVAKRGQDVALRCDPISGHVSLFWYQQALGQGPEFLTYFQNEAQLDKSGLPSDRFFAERPEGSVSTLKIQRTQQEDSAVYLCASSFGQGTYNEQFFGPGTRLTVL.

V usage is TRBV6-5 and J usage is TRBJ1-1, with D possibly being TRBD1 (6 bases). The germline gives CDR1 MNHEY, CDR2 SVGAGI. The CDR3 is 14 amino acids. V dropped 6 bases and J dropped 1 base, with 12 bases sitting between them. The CDR3, as DNA: TGTGCCAGCAGCAGGGGACACAAGAACACTGAAGCTTTCTTT. This translates into CASSRGHKNTEAFF.

This clone is a singleton in its sample. The chain carries TRBV6-5 and TRBJ1-1, with TRBD1 as a possible D gene (6 bases). Deletions cut 8 bases from V and 4 bases from J, with 14 bases between. CDR1 and CDR2 from the germline V gene are MNHEY and SVGAGI. The CDR3 has 13 residues. CDR3 in amino acids: CASYSTGITEAFF. The CDR3 region has the DNA TGTGCCAGCTATAGTACAGGGATCACTGAAGCTTTCTTT.

The CDR3 DNA reads as TGCAGCGTTTCGGGACTAGCGAACCACCCCTACAATGAGCAGTTCTTC. Residues: CSVSGLANHPYNEQFF. The J gene is TRBJ2-1, the V gene TRBV29-1; 10 bases map to TRBD2. With 5 bases clipped from V and 2 bases from J, the junction kept 9 bases outside the gene matches. The CDR3 loop spans 16 amino acids. The germline gives CDR1 SQVTM, CDR2 ANQGSEA.

The chain recombines TRBV4-3 with TRBJ1-6, with no clear D. Germline CDR1 LGHNA, CDR2 YSLEER. CDR3 length: 19 residues. The germline V and J ends were trimmed by 0 bases and 0 bases, with 15 bases remaining between them. The DNA for the CDR3 is TGCGCCAGCAGCCAAGATCCTCCCAGGTCGAGCTCCTATAATTCACCCCTCCACTTT. Amino acid sequence: CASSQDPPRSSSYNSPLHF.